The clone carrying this T cell receptor beta chain showed up just once. The antigen is unknown. The data are from a study of shared clonotypes between healthy human individuals. Study-wide context: Aged 18 to 49, the donors were a couple of women and three men. Regarding the study as a whole: Collection of samples was limited to blood; tissue repertoires likely differ. Across a handful of donors, naive CD4 shared 5% to 6%, naive CD8 more than 3%, memory CD4 about 2.5%, memory CD8 around 0.42%.

CDR1 is LGHNA and CDR2 is YSLEER in the germline V gene. V shed 4 bases and J shed 4 bases, with 14 bases lying between them. The CDR3 is 14 amino acids. The method was immunoSEQ multiplex PCR; TCRdb's version includes in-frame clones alone and lacks a portion of them. The table includes 1.5 million to 2.5 million clones, about 95% detected once. The naive CD8 population came from CD45RO-negative cells selected for CCR7, without terminally differentiated effector memory CD45RA+ cells. Healthy adults negative for HIV, lacking recent acute infections or vaccinations, served as donors. The chain is built from TRBV4-3 and TRBJ2-7; perhaps TRBD2 as D (5 bases). The clonotype originates from a man aged 18 to 30 in good health. Sequencing was done on a sample of naive CD8+ T cells sorted from blood. The DNA for the CDR3 is TGCGCCAGCAGCCCGGCAGTCTCGGGATACGAGCAGTACTTC. This encodes CASSPAVSGYEQYF.